This TCR beta chain was obtained from a study of human T cells and chemical hapten exposure. About the research overall: Read at 6 days, the patch tests placed 0.01% DPC on the upper back.

Germline assignment: CDR1 SGHRS and CDR2 YFSETQ. This CDR3 has 13 residues. Trimming took 4 bases from V and 0 from J, leaving 6 bases between them. This clonotype appeared many times. What it recognizes is unknown. TCRdb called the RACE reads again in MiXCR, with one record for every CDR3 protein. Found here are under 450,000 distinct CDR3 sequences, roughly 4.8% of them singletons; the top ten hold around 2%. Study outcomes and limitations: No alteration of TCRs above 1 in 1000 frequency was seen with DPC sensitization. Positively correlated with patch test score were the counts of PT1 expanded TCRs.

Regarding time point: patch test 1, 2 weeks after DPC sensitization. Documented treatment: therapeutic diphenylcyclopropenone sensitization with weekly scalp DPC. The drawing of blood occurred before each patch test was applied. The receptor was derived from a woman aged 45-59 years with alopecia areata. Some clones in this sample may be carry-over from other donors' samples. The V call is TRBV5-1, the J call TRBJ2-3; D remains ambiguous. This specimen was whole blood, taken in connection with sensitization to the hapten diphenylcyclopropenone (DPC). CDR3 nucleotide sequence: TGCGCCAGCAGCGAAGCTAGCACAGATACGCAGTATTTT. Amino acids: CASSEASTDTQYF.